The next 13 T cell receptor beta chains were all read from a single sample in a study of OX40 agonist ivuxolimab in advanced cancers. Clones were sequenced by immunoSEQ multiplex PCR, and TCRdb holds only the in-frame ones, with some missing. This table holds about 60,000 clones, over 80% found once. The material was CD4+ or CD8+ T cells sorted from blood, obtained in a trial of the OX40 agonist ivuxolimab. The receptors were gathered from an adult with an advanced solid tumor such as melanoma, head and neck, liver or kidney cancer.

J is TRBJ1-1 and V is TRBV19, with 7 bases fitting TRBD1. Germline V gene sequence: CDR1 LNHDA, CDR2 SQIVND (reference sequence). J was trimmed by 1 base and V by 4 bases; bases with no gene match: 9. The CDR3 is 16 residues long. CDR3 amino acids: CASSRGRGSGNTEAFF. The CDR3 DNA is TGTGCCAGTAGTAGGGGCAGGGGGTCAGGGAACACTGAAGCTTTCTTT.

This chain joins TRBV5-1 and TRBJ2-3; no clear D gene. This CDR3 has 15 residues. Trimming left V 3 bases short and J 1 base short, with 12 bases between. The germline gives CDR1 SGHRS, CDR2 YFSETQ. The CDR3: CASSSDTWGTDTQYF. As DNA, the CDR3 is TGCGCCAGCAGCTCCGACACGTGGGGCACAGATACGCAGTATTTT.

The V call is TRBV5-8, the J call TRBJ1-5; no clear D gene. The V end was cut by 4 bases, the J end by 1 base, with 9 bases between. CDR3 length: 14 amino acids. Germline loops: CDR1 SGHTS, CDR2 YDEGEE. The CDR3 sequence: CASSPRQSNQPQHF. CDR3 coding DNA: TGTGCCAGCAGCCCACGACAAAGCAATCAGCCCCAGCATTTT.

The genes are TRBV28 and TRBJ1-1; possible D gene TRBD1, 5 bases. The germline V and J ends were trimmed by 5 bases and 5 bases, with 15 bases remaining between them. The CDR3 length is 14 residues. Germline CDR1 MDHEN, CDR2 SYDVKM. Here the CDR3 DNA reads TGTGCCAGCAGTCCCCCCCAGGGAGGAACTGAAGCTTTCTTT. Encoded protein: CASSPPQGGTEAFF.

The chain employs TRBV30 and TRBJ1-1; unclear D gene. V lost 1 base and J 2 bases, leaving 8 bases between the germline ends. The CDR3 consists of 13 residues. Germline-derived CDR1 and CDR2 are GTSNPN and SVGIG (reference sequence). CDR3 coding DNA: TGTGCCTGGAGTGAAGGGTACAACACTGAAGCTTTCTTT. Its protein is CAWSEGYNTEAFF.

This sequence joins TRBV5-4 and TRBJ1-2; D unclear. Trimming removed 4 bases at V and 4 bases at J, with 14 bases between. The CDR3 spans 14 residues. Germline V gene lookup returns CDR1 SGHNT and CDR2 YYREEE (reference sequence). CDR3 loop: CASSLVGSSYGYTF. The CDR3 nucleotides are TGTGCCAGCAGCCTAGTTGGGAGCAGCTATGGCTACACCTTC.

The genes are TRBV2 and TRBJ2-1, with TRBD2 matching 10 bases. J was trimmed by 10 bases and V by 3 bases; bases with no gene match: 6. Germline loops: CDR1 SNHLY, CDR2 FYNNEI. The CDR3 consists of 14 residues. The CDR3 loop reads CASSELAGAGEQFF. The DNA for the CDR3 is TGTGCCAGCAGTGAGCTAGCGGGAGCGGGCGAGCAGTTCTTC.

The V gene is TRBV19, the J gene TRBJ2-1, with TRBD1 matching over 8 bases. The CDR3 is 15 residues long. Germline CDR1 is LNHDA and CDR2 is SQIVND (reference sequence). Trimming cost V 4 bases and J 4 bases; bases outside gene matches: 6. The DNA for the CDR3 is TGTGCCAGTAGTAGCCGAGACAGGGGATACAATGAGCAGTTCTTC. Translated, it gives CASSSRDRGYNEQFF.

CDR3 DNA: TGTGCCAGCAGTTACGTGAGGAGCAATCAGCCCCAGCATTTT. Encoded protein: CASSYVRSNQPQHF. The chain combines TRBV6-6 with TRBJ1-5; D is undetermined. The CDR3 is 14 amino acids. Germline V gene data show CDR1 as MNHNY and CDR2 as SVGAGI (reference sequence). Between the trimmed V and J ends, which lost 2 bases and 1 base, there was a span of 6 bases.

This chain joins TRBV10-1 and TRBJ1-2; D is uncertain. The germline CDR1 and CDR2 sequences are WNHNN and SYGVQD (reference sequence). The CDR3 consists of 18 residues. The V and J ends lost 7 bases and 3 bases respectively, with 27 bases between them. The CDR3: CASTHHHAREGRDYGYTF. As DNA, the CDR3 is TGCGCCAGCACCCATCACCATGCCCGGGAGGGAAGGGACTATGGCTACACCTTC.

The chain has TRBV14 and TRBJ2-3; D is ambiguous. The V end lost 10 bases, the J end lost 0 bases, and 5 bases lay between the germline ends. The length of the CDR3 is 11 residues. Germline loops: CDR1 SGHDN, CDR2 FVKESK. The chain's CDR3 is CATSSTDTQYF. CDR3 coding DNA: TGTGCCACCTCTAGCACAGATACGCAGTATTTT.

The V and J genes are TRBV27 and TRBJ1-2; 10 bases are shared with TRBD1. The V gene's germline CDR1 is MNHEY and CDR2 SMNVEV (reference sequence). After removal of 8 bases from V and 8 bases from J, the junction contained 8 bases not matched to a gene. CDR3 size: 13 residues. CDR3 loop: CASGYRDRGGYTF. The CDR3 DNA sequence: TGTGCCAGCGGATACCGGGACAGGGGCGGCTACACCTTC.

J is TRBJ2-1 and V is TRBV9; unclear D gene. Trimming pared 0 bases from V and 2 bases from J, leaving 9 bases between. This CDR3 contains 15 residues. Germline assignment: CDR1 SGDLS and CDR2 YYNGEE. The DNA for the CDR3 is TGTGCCAGCAGCGTAGGGTCGATCACCTACAATGAGCAGTTCTTC. This codes for CASSVGSITYNEQFF. Drawing the rest from reference TRBV9 and TRBJ2-1, the complete variable domain is DSGVTQTPKHLITATGQRVTLRCSPRSGDLSVYWYQQSLDQGLQFLIQYYNGEERAKGNILERFSAQQFPDLHSELNLSSLELGDSALYFCASSVGSITYNEQFFGPGTRLTVL.